This T cell receptor beta chain comes out of a study of blood T cell repertoires in COVID-19. Across the whole study: T cells, B-cell-depleted T cells, or PBMCs supplied cDNA or gDNA.

Individuals drawn from around 25 US areas were about 18 to 95 years old. Allocation to cohorts depended on clinical history reported by the participants. Each recovered donor of Cohort 3 presented with two negative PCRs, clearance, or symptom resolution. Libraries were prepared by immunoSEQ multiplex PCR; TCRdb keeps only in-frame clonotypes and omits some of them. This repertoire shows approximately 300,000 clones, more than 75% found once; its top ten account for more than 9%. V trimming: 3 bases; J trimming: 8 bases; junction bases outside the gene matches: 11. The length of the CDR3 is 16 residues. Looked up from germline, CDR1 is SGDLS and CDR2 is YYNGEE.

The chain combines TRBV9 with TRBJ1-4; 9 nucleotides line up with TRBD1. This receptor was obtained from a woman aged 18-29 years who had recovered from COVID-19. The source material was PBMCs or T cells enriched from blood (not recorded which). CDR3 loop: CASSAERTGEGEKLFF. Written as DNA, the CDR3 is TGTGCCAGCAGCGCCGAGCGGACAGGGGAGGGGGAAAAACTGTTTTTT.